Sequencing of this T cell receptor beta chain was carried out in a study of long-term antiretroviral therapy in people with HIV. Overall study context: The earliest samples came from an era when ART typically awaited falling CD4 counts. Study-level points and caveats: Clones with expansion before ART led the repertoire at all time points. Diversity measured after ART increased yet remained under transplant donor controls. There were no data on ART adherence, viral resistance or therapy changes, a gap that limits inferences about post-ART repertoire changes.

Researchers report immunoSEQ v3.0 was run at survey level. TCRdb's copy holds only in-frame clones and misses some; the assay was immunoSEQ multiplex PCR. The data hold about 29,000 clones, with about 81% observed a single time. On this clone itself: The antigen remains undetermined.

The sequenced sample was unsorted PBMCs, obtained 2.9 years after starting antiretroviral therapy. This receptor was obtained from a man in his forties or fifties with HIV.

The CDR3 spells CSVVGMPNEKLFF. The DNA of the CDR3 is TGCAGCGTTGTGGGTATGCCTAATGAAAAACTGTTTTTT. This rearrangement joins TRBV29-1 to TRBJ1-4; unclear D gene. Germline V gene sequence: CDR1 SQVTM, CDR2 ANQGSEA. V was clipped by 4 bases and J by 3 bases, with 9 bases between them. The CDR3 runs to 13 residues.